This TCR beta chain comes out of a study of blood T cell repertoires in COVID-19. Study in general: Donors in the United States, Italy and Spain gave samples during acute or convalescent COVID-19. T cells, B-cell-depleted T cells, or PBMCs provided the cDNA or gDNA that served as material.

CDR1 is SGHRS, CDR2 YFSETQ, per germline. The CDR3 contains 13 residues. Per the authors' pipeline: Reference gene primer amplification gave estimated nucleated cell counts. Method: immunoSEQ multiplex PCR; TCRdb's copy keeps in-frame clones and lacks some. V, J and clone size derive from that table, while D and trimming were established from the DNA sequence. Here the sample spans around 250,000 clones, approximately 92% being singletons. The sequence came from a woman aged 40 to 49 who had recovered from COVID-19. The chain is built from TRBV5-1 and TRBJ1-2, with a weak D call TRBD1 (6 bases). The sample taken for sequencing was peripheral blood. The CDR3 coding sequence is TGCCCCCGCCGCGCCGCGGGGGGGCTGGGCTACACCTTC. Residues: CPRRAAGGLGYTF.